The 2 T cell receptor beta chains in this list originate from one sample, sequenced in a study of cytotoxic CD8 clonotypes in ibrutinib-treated CLL. Profiling relied on immunoSEQ multiplex PCR, and the TCRdb table lists in-frame clones only, not all of them. The top ten hold about an eighth of the sample, which has 150,000 to 250,000 clones, around 72% seen once. The sample was PBMCs, taken after 24 months of ibrutinib treatment. These receptors were collected from a human donor with chronic lymphocytic leukemia.

V and J are TRBV4-1 and TRBJ1-5; D remains ambiguous. The CDR3 covers 17 residues. Germline CDR1 reads MGHRA; CDR2 reads YSYEKL. Deletions cut 1 base from V and 3 bases from J, with 16 bases between. DNA of the CDR3: TGCGCCAGCAGCCAAGGAATACTCAAGGGTTTCAATCAGCCCCAGCATTTT. Amino acids: CASSQGILKGFNQPQHF.

Concerning this clone: At one boundary the junction diverges from the germline segment, which might be a read error. The rearrangement links TRBV7-7 to TRBJ2-3; TRBD1 matches at 9 bases. Germline V lookup: CDR1 SSHAT, CDR2 FNYEAQ (reference sequence). The CDR3 is made up of 15 amino acids. CDR3: CASSLGTGLGDTQYF. The CDR3 DNA follows: TGTGCTAGCAGCTTAGGGACAGGGTTGGGAGATACGCAGTATTTT.